Listed below are T cell receptor beta chains from one sample, sequenced in a study of CXCR3-negative and CXCR3-positive naive CD8 T cells. TCRdb reprocessed the 5' RACE reads and keeps a single row for each CDR3 protein, giving no DNA. The sample has about 5,900 distinct CDR3 sequences; the top ten hold around 1.3%. Sequenced sample: naive CXCR3- CD8+ T cells from blood. These receptors came from a human donor in good health. Some clones in this sample may be carry-over from other donors' samples. Both conserved end residues are part of each CDR3. Fields, in order: clone size, J gene, V gene, CDR3 protein. For some rows the clone size is stated as once, few or many, or as a class when expanded; others skip it.

>.|TRBJ2-7|TRBV6-5
CASSLTGVWYEQYF
>medium-sized|TRBJ2-7|TRBV7-9
CASSIYSYEQYF
>medium-sized|TRBJ2-4|TRBV5-1
CASSLVTGKNIQYF
>medium-sized|TRBJ2-1|TRBV9
CASSISGTLSYNEQFF
>medium-sized|TRBJ2-7|TRBV15
CATSRDVGISYEQYF
>.|TRBJ1-5|TRBV5-4
CASSLDGTSVGAQHF
>medium-sized|TRBJ2-7|TRBV29-1
CSVIYQPAGSSYEQYF
>.|TRBJ2-7|TRBV9
CASSRGQVRNGEQYF
>.|TRBJ2-1|TRBV29-1
CSVVFGDSPNEQFF
>medium-sized|TRBJ1-1|TRBV29-1
CSIGTAMNTEAFF
>.|TRBJ1-1|TRBV5-6
CASSPTGMNTEAFF
>.|TRBJ2-5|TRBV20-1
CSAEDRDRGETQYF
>medium-sized|TRBJ2-7|TRBV2
CASSVSYEQYF
>medium-sized|TRBJ1-2|TRBV6-5
CASRPRGGYGYTF
>medium-sized|TRBJ2-2|TRBV29-1
CSVASSGELFF
>medium-sized|TRBJ2-2|TRBV20-1
CSARGRNTGELFF
>.|TRBJ2-7|TRBV3-2
CASSQLGQGDYEQYF
>medium-sized|TRBJ2-7|TRBV7-3
CASSLTHHYEQYF
>.|TRBJ2-7|TRBV29-1
CSVRVISYEQYF
>medium-sized|TRBJ2-6|TRBV29-1
CSVEVRTSGANVLTF
>medium-sized|TRBJ2-1|TRBV6-5
CASRAFEGGPIDEQFF
>medium-sized|TRBJ1-5|TRBV6-6
CASSFLNPASNQPQHF
>.|TRBJ2-4|TRBV9
CASSGYRGDIQYF
>medium-sized|TRBJ2-7|TRBV2
CASRQGSYEQYF